The 16 T cell receptor beta chains below all came from one sample that was sequenced in a study of spatial heterogeneity in lung cancer (dated by TCRdb to between 2018 and 2021). The library was obtained by 5' RACE. For sequencing, a NextSeq 500 was employed. The public reads were reprocessed in TCRdb via fastp at Q25 and MiXCR, keeping in-frame beta chains. CDR3 protein sequences are deduplicated, and each keeps its most common genes and DNA. The sample data list 8,800 or so distinct CDR3 sequences, and over 3% of these were observed just once. The top ten hold 18% of the sample. Read against the paper, the sample's time point label means: blood taken at disease recurrence. Without any cell sorting, TCR sequencing was performed on whole RNA extracted either from tumor and nontumor lung tissue or from cryopreserved PBMC samples. The starting material was PBMCs, obtained at recurrence. Receptors were obtained from a female donor with early-stage non-small cell lung cancer.

This clonotype occurred many times. Because this beta chain is a stray read in a library intended to capture alpha chains, its abundance should not be given much weight. The V call is TRBV4-2, the J call TRBJ2-2; D may correspond to TRBD1 or TRBD2 (5 bases each). From germline, CDR1 is LGHNA and CDR2 YNFKEQ. There are 17 residues in the CDR3. V was clipped by 2 bases and J by 5 bases, with 18 bases between them. The CDR3 here is CASSQPPGPLFTGELFF. In nucleotides, the CDR3 is TGTGCCAGCAGCCAACCCCCGGGACCCCTGTTTACCGGGGAGCTGTTTTTT.

In its sample, this clonotype was seen many times. With the library built for alpha chains, this beta chain is off target and its frequency is not meaningful. The rearrangement uses TRBV12-3 or TRBV12-4 and TRBJ1-1; the D is unclear. The CDR3 runs 14 residues. V lost 7 bases and J 8 bases, leaving 20 bases between the germline ends. CDR3 protein: CASTNDPGPPEAFF. CDR3 nucleotides: TGTGCCAGCACCAACGATCCAGGACCCCCGGAAGCTTTCTTT.

This clonotype was detected many times. A library prepared for alpha chains yielded this beta chain as an off-target read; its size is of little meaning. The V gene is TRBV7-3, the J gene TRBJ2-1; TRBD2 agrees at 10 bases. Unmatched junction bases numbered 10, after V lost 5 bases and J lost 9 bases. The germline gives CDR1 SGHTA, CDR2 FQGTGA. The CDR3 has 15 residues. The CDR3 coding sequence is TGTGCCAGCAGCCGAGCCGGGACTAGCGCTGGTGAGCAGTTCTTC. Encoded protein: CASSRAGTSAGEQFF.

This clonotype counts as medium-sized. As an off-target read in a library built for alpha chains, this beta chain has a frequency of little significance. The rearrangement uses TRBV7-2 and TRBJ1-5, with no clear D. V was clipped by 1 base and J by 7 bases, with 14 bases between them. This CDR3 region has 15 residues. Germline CDR1 is SGHTA and CDR2 is FQGNSA. In nucleotides, the CDR3 is TGTGCCAGCAGCTTAGTGTTACAGCCGCTCCAGCCCCAGCATTTT. This encodes CASSLVLQPLQPQHF.

This clonotype is medium-sized within its sample. This beta chain slipped into a library made for alpha chains as a stray read, so its size is not meaningful. The chain combines TRBV6-5 with TRBJ2-7; D call uncertain. Germline CDR1 MNHEY, CDR2 SVGAGI. The CDR3 has 14 residues. Trimming pared 6 bases from V and 0 bases from J, leaving 12 bases between. Here the CDR3 reads CASRWDYGSYEQYF. As DNA, the CDR3 is TGTGCCAGCAGGTGGGATTACGGCTCCTACGAGCAGTACTTC.

Many counts were recorded for this clonotype. This beta chain turned up in a library designed for alpha chains; as an off-target read, its abundance says little. The chain links TRBV7-9 to TRBJ2-1, with D perhaps matching TRBD2 (6 bases). The ends were cut back, 4 bases at V and 15 bases at J, with 13 bases in the middle. The length of the CDR3 is 11 residues. Germline assignment: CDR1 SEHNR and CDR2 FQNEAQ (reference sequence). CDR3 in DNA: TGTGCCAGCAGCTCCGGCGCGGGGCGGTTCTTC. Its translation is CASSSGAGRFF.

In its sample, this clonotype was seen many times. Because the library targeted alpha chains, this beta chain is an off-target read whose size means little. The V and J genes are TRBV5-1 and TRBJ2-3; 9 positions agree with TRBD1. Germline V gene data show CDR1 as SGHRS and CDR2 as YFSETQ. The junction had 5 bases not matched to a gene; V was cut back by 4 bases and J by 2 bases. CDR3 length: 15 residues. CDR3 DNA sequence: TGCGCCAGCAGCCAACAGGGGGCCCCCACAGATACGCAGTATTTT. This codes for CASSQQGAPTDTQYF.

This clonotype was detected many times. This beta chain is a stray read from a library made for alpha chains; its abundance is not meaningful. The genes are TRBV7-2 and TRBJ2-7, with unresolved D. In germline, CDR1 is SGHTA, CDR2 FQGNSA. The CDR3 sequence is 11 residues long. The V gene lost 5 bases and the J gene lost 3 bases, with 5 bases spanning the gap. CDR3: CASSRLYEQYF. In nucleotides, the CDR3 is TGTGCCAGCAGCCGACTCTACGAGCAGTACTTC.

The table lists this clonotype with many counts. Found in a library prepared for alpha chains, this beta chain is an off-target read, and its abundance has little meaning. The chain carries TRBV20-1 and TRBJ2-5; 7 nucleotides line up with TRBD1. The germline V gene encodes CDR1 DFQATT and CDR2 SNEGSKA (reference sequence). The CDR3 has 14 residues. The V and J ends lost 2 bases and 1 base, in that order; junction bases with no gene match: 4. The chain's CDR3 is CSARSWDSQETQYF. CDR3 coding DNA: TGCAGTGCTAGATCGTGGGACAGCCAAGAGACCCAGTACTTC.

The sample holds many counts of this clonotype. For a library built for alpha chains, this beta chain is a stray read; little rests on its size. This chain uses TRBV6-2 or TRBV6-3 with TRBJ2-1; 7 bases map to TRBD1. Germline-derived CDR1 and CDR2 are MNHEY and SVGEGT. V lost 4 bases, J lost 0 bases, and 0 bases stayed unmatched. This CDR3 comprises 14 residues. The CDR3 protein is CASSWDSSYNEQFF. DNA of the CDR3: TGTGCCAGCAGTTGGGACAGCTCCTACAATGAGCAGTTCTTC.

This clonotype has ten or more counts. Within a library made for alpha chains, this beta chain is off target, and its count is uninformative. The CDR3 coding sequence is TGTGCCTGGATGCCTAGCGGTTACAAAAACATTCAGTACTTC. Translation gives CAWMPSGYKNIQYF. The chain has TRBV30 and TRBJ2-4; TRBD2 matches 7 bases. J lost 3 bases, V lost 4 bases, and 6 bases had no gene match. Germline loops: CDR1 GTSNPN, CDR2 SVGIG (reference sequence). The CDR3 contains 14 residues.

This clonotype was detected ten times or more. For a library built for alpha chains, this beta chain is a stray read; little rests on its size. This chain links TRBV7-2 with TRBJ2-5, with 7 bases fitting TRBD1. The V gene end was trimmed by 5 bases and the J gene end by 1 base; junction bases not matched to a gene: 7. Germline V gene sequence: CDR1 SGHTA, CDR2 FQGNSA. The CDR3 covers 15 residues. The CDR3 loop reads CASSPGTALQETQYF. CDR3 in DNA: TGTGCCAGCAGCCCTGGGACAGCGCTCCAAGAGACCCAGTACTTC.

Ten or more counts support this clonotype. This beta chain slipped into a library made for alpha chains as a stray read, so its size is not meaningful. The gene calls are TRBV6-2 or TRBV6-3 and TRBJ1-1, with D unclear. Trimming left V 4 bases short and J 8 bases short, with 17 bases between. Per the germline V gene, CDR1 is MNHEY and CDR2 is SVGEGT. This CDR3 comprises 14 residues. The chain's CDR3 is CASSSPLTSREAFF. The CDR3 bases are TGTGCCAGCAGTTCCCCCCTGACTTCCCGGGAAGCTTTCTTT.

This clonotype was recorded at least ten times. This beta chain turned up in a library designed for alpha chains; as an off-target read, its abundance says little. The chain recombines TRBV4-3 with TRBJ2-7; 10 nucleotides line up with TRBD2. The CDR3 has 15 amino acids. Losses at the gene ends were 1 base for V and 5 bases for J; bases not matched to a gene: 5. Germline values: CDR1 LGHNA, CDR2 YSLEER. CDR3 residues: CASSQAGAGGNEQYF. The CDR3 nucleotides are TGCGCCAGCAGCCAAGCTGGAGCGGGGGGGAACGAGCAGTACTTC.

This clonotype was found a few times. The library was prepared for alpha chains; this beta chain is a stray read, so its frequency means little. This rearrangement joins TRBV12-3 or TRBV12-4 to TRBJ1-2, with 8 bases aligning to TRBD1. With V trimmed by 7 bases and J by 4 bases, 8 bases remained unmatched. The CDR3 is 14 residues long. CDR3 protein: CASTLQGAGYGYTF. DNA for the CDR3: TGTGCCAGCACTCTTCAGGGGGCTGGCTATGGCTACACCTTC.

By proportion, this clonotype is medium-sized. A library made for alpha chains picked up this beta chain off target, so its size means little. V gene TRBV20-1 combines with J gene TRBJ2-2; D is unclear. This CDR3 region has 13 residues. CDR1 and CDR2 (germline): DFQATT, SNEGSKA (reference sequence). Between the trimmed V and J ends, which lost 0 bases and 8 bases, there was a span of 10 bases. CDR3: CSARDLRSGELFF. As DNA, the CDR3 is TGCAGTGCTAGAGATCTCAGGTCGGGGGAGCTGTTTTTT.